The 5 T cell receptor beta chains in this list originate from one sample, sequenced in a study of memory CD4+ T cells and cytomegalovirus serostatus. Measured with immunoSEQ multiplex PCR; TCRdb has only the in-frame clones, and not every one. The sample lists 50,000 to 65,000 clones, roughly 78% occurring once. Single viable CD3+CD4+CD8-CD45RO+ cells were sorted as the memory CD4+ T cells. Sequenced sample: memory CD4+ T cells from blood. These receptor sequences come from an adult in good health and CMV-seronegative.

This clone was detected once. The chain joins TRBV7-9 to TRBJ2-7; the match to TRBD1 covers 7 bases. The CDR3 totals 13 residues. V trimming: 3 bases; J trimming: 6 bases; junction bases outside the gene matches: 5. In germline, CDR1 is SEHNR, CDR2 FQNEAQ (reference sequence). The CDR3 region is CASSFDREREQYF. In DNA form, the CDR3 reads TGTGCCAGCAGCTTTGACAGGGAACGCGAGCAGTACTTC.

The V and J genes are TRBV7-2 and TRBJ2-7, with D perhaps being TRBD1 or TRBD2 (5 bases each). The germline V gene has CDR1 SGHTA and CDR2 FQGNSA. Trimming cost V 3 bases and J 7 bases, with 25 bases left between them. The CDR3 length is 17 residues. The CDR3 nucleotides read TGTGCCAGCAGCTTTTTCAGACCCGGGACCCACGCGGCGGAGCAGTACTTC. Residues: CASSFFRPGTHAAEQYF.

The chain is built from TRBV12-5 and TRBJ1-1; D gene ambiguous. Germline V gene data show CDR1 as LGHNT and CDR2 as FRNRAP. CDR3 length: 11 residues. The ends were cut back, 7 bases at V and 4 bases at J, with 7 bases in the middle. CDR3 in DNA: TGTGCTAGTGCCCTGAGCACTGAAGCTTTCTTT. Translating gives CASALSTEAFF.

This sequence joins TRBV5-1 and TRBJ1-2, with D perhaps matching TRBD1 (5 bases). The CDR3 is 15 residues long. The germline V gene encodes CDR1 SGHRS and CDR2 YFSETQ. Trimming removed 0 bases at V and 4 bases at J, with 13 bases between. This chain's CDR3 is CASSLEPQVPYGYTF. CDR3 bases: TGCGCCAGCAGCTTGGAACCACAGGTTCCCTATGGCTACACCTTC.

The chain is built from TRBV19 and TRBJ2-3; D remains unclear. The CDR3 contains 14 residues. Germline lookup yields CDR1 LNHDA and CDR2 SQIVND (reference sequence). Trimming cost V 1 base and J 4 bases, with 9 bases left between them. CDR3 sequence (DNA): TGTGCCAGTAGTATAGTCGTGCTAGCAGATACGCAGTATTTT. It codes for CASSIVVLADTQYF.